The 25 T cell receptor beta chains in this list originate from one sample, sequenced in a study of cytomegalovirus exposure and HLA in healthy donors. PCR employed 60 Vbeta and 13 Jbeta primers. TCRdb's copy holds only in-frame clones and misses some; the assay was immunoSEQ multiplex PCR. The sample gives 200,000 to 250,000 clones, 76% of which show up once; 0.6% to 0.65% is in the top ten. The sequencing input was PBMCs. The receptors here all came from a man aged 18 to 30 in good health and CMV-seronegative.

This clone was observed a handful of times. The gene calls are TRBV7-2 and TRBJ2-7; 12 bases map to TRBD2. With V trimmed by 5 bases and J by 2 bases, 16 bases remained unmatched. Germline CDR1 reads SGHTA; CDR2 reads FQGNSA. The CDR3 has 19 amino acids. The CDR3 region has the DNA TGTGCCAGCAGCCCACAGTGGAGACTAGCGGGAGTATCTACCTACGAGCAGTACTTC. It codes for CASSPQWRLAGVSTYEQYF.

The gene calls are TRBV6-1 and TRBJ2-3; TRBD2 matches at 10 bases. Looked up from germline, CDR1 is MNHNS and CDR2 is SASEGT. The length of the CDR3 is 16 residues. Trimming cost V 4 bases and J 2 bases; bases outside gene matches: 6. CDR3 residues: CASSVTSGLPTDTQYF. In nucleotides, the CDR3 is TGTGCCAGCAGTGTGACTAGCGGGCTCCCCACAGATACGCAGTATTTT.

CDR3 residues: CASSLTGGLETQYF. For the CDR3, the DNA is TGTGCCAGCAGCCTGACTGGAGGCCTAGAGACCCAGTACTTC. This rearrangement joins TRBV7-3 to TRBJ2-5; tentatively, D is TRBD2 (5 bases). Germline loops: CDR1 SGHTA, CDR2 FQGTGA. This CDR3 comprises 14 residues. Trimming stripped 5 bases from V and 4 bases from J, with 14 bases between. The entire variable domain, with the rest obtained from reference TRBV7-3 and TRBJ2-5, is as follows: GAGVSQTPSNKVTEKGKYVELRCDPISGHTALYWYRQSLGQGPEFLIYFQGTGAADDSGLPNDRFFAVRPEGSVSTLKIQRTERGDSAVYLCASSLTGGLETQYFGPGTRLLVL.

This clone was counted once. This sequence joins TRBV4-1 and TRBJ2-6, with 10 bases identical to TRBD2. This CDR3 contains 19 residues. Trimming at V came to 4 bases and at J to 1 base, leaving 10 bases not matched to a gene. Germline V gene data show CDR1 as MGHRA and CDR2 as YSYEKL. This CDR3 is CASSRDPSGSGSGANVLTF. In nucleotides, the CDR3 is TGCGCCAGCAGCCGAGACCCTAGCGGGAGTGGGTCTGGGGCCAACGTCCTGACTTTC.

This clone has a single count. The chain carries TRBV23-1 and TRBJ2-5; tentatively, D is TRBD2 (7 bases). TRBV23-1 falls under the ORF class, with uncertain function. The CDR3 is 16 residues long. The V end was cut by 4 bases, the J end by 5 bases, with 20 bases between. CDR3 nucleotide sequence: TGCGCCAGCAGTCTCCAAGACAGGTGGGAGGGGGAGACCCAGTACTTC. Its protein is CASSLQDRWEGETQYF.

V usage is TRBV5-1 and J usage is TRBJ2-1; D is unclear. Between the trimmed V and J ends, which lost 1 base and 6 bases, there was a span of 8 bases. This CDR3 region has 13 residues. Germline V gene sequence: CDR1 SGHRS, CDR2 YFSETQ. CDR3 DNA sequence: TGCGCCAGCAGCTTGCCGGGTTCCAATGAGCAGTTCTTC. Amino acids: CASSLPGSNEQFF. The whole variable domain, filled in from reference TRBV5-1 and TRBJ2-1, reads KAGVTQTPRYLIKTRGQQVTLSCSPISGHRSVSWYQQTPGQGLQFLFEYFSETQRNKGNFPGRFSGRQFSNSRSEMNVSTLELGDSALYLCASSLPGSNEQFFGPGTRLTVL.

To note about this clone: A read error may produce the germline difference seen at one junction end. The chain employs TRBV7-9 and TRBJ1-4; TRBD1 agrees at 12 bases. This CDR3 has 16 residues. CDR1 is SEHNR, CDR2 FQNEAQ, per germline (reference sequence). This CDR3 reads CSSSFMSRDRGQKLFF. The CDR3 DNA is TGTTCCAGCAGCTTCATGTCCCGGGACAGGGGGCAGAAACTGTTTTTT.

This clone showed up just a few times. V usage is TRBV7-3 and J usage is TRBJ1-1; D remains unclear. Trimming stripped 7 bases from V and 0 bases from J, with 9 bases between. The CDR3 totals 13 residues. Germline V gene lookup returns CDR1 SGHTA and CDR2 FQGTGA. The CDR3 nucleotides are TGTGCCAGCACCCTGACTTTGAACACTGAAGCTTTCTTT. It encodes CASTLTLNTEAFF.

This clone has only one observation. The chain is built from TRBV5-1 and TRBJ2-7; the match to TRBD2 covers 11 bases. CDR1 and CDR2 (germline): SGHRS, YFSETQ. CDR3 length equals 16 residues. The V gene end was trimmed by 4 bases and the J gene end by 2 bases; junction bases not matched to a gene: 8. CDR3 DNA sequence: TGCGCCAGCAGCGGGGGGGGGACTAGCGGAACCTACGAGCAGTACTTC. The encoded protein is CASSGGGTSGTYEQYF.

V usage is TRBV19 and J usage is TRBJ2-7, with 7 bases identical to TRBD1. From germline, CDR1 is LNHDA and CDR2 SQIVND (reference sequence). Trimming cost V 6 bases and J 2 bases; bases outside gene matches: 7. This CDR3 comprises 14 residues. The CDR3 loop is CASSSGQSPYEQYF. CDR3 sequence (DNA): TGTGCCAGTAGCTCGGGACAGTCTCCCTACGAGCAGTACTTC.

This chain uses TRBV5-1 with TRBJ2-7; perhaps TRBD2 as D (5 bases). V was shortened by 3 bases and J by 4 bases, with 11 bases between the two germline ends. This CDR3 has 13 amino acids. The germline CDR1 and CDR2 sequences are SGHRS and YFSETQ. The DNA for the CDR3 is TGCGCCAGCAGCTCGGACTTCTCTTACGAGCAGTACTTC. This translates into CASSSDFSYEQYF.

CDR3: CASSLGGLSYEQYF. DNA of the CDR3: TGCGCCAGCAGCTTGGGGGGCCTCTCCTACGAGCAGTACTTC. The chain couples TRBV5-1 to TRBJ2-7; possibly TRBD1 for D (5 bases). Trimming took off 0 bases at V and 0 bases at J, with 7 bases between the two ends. The CDR3 is made up of 14 amino acids. CDR1 is SGHRS and CDR2 is YFSETQ in the germline V gene.

The rearrangement joins TRBV4-1 to TRBJ2-7; the match to TRBD1 covers 9 bases. Trimming took 4 bases from V and 3 from J; bases not matched to a gene: 7. The germline gives CDR1 MGHRA, CDR2 YSYEKL. CDR3 length equals 15 residues. In nucleotides, the CDR3 is TGCGCCAGCAGCCTAGGACAGGGGCCGATCTACGAGCAGTACTTC. It specifies CASSLGQGPIYEQYF.

The rearrangement links TRBV5-1 to TRBJ2-5; no clear D. CDR3 length equals 13 residues. Germline CDR1 reads SGHRS; CDR2 reads YFSETQ. Trimming shortened V by 0 bases and J by 2 bases, and 5 bases separated the two germline ends. As DNA, the CDR3 is TGCGCCAGCAGCTTGGACAGTCAAGAGACCCAGTACTTC. It specifies CASSLDSQETQYF.

The chain combines TRBV9 with TRBJ2-5, with 9 positions matching TRBD1. This CDR3 region has 14 residues. Germline assignment: CDR1 SGDLS and CDR2 YYNGEE. V shed 4 bases, J shed 5 bases, and the junction held 6 bases outside the gene matches. CDR3 DNA sequence: TGTGCCAGCAGCTTACAGGGGGCGGGTGAGACCCAGTACTTC. Translation: CASSLQGAGETQYF.

This clone was recorded only once. Other DNA sequences from this sample encode an identical CDR3 as well. This chain connects TRBV29-1 to TRBJ2-1, with TRBD2 identical over 10 bases. Germline V lookup: CDR1 SQVTM, CDR2 ANQGSEA. V trimming: 4 bases; J trimming: 1 base; junction bases outside the gene matches: 1. The CDR3 extends over 14 amino acids. The chain's CDR3 is CSVGTSGSYNEQFF. The CDR3 DNA reads TGCAGCGTTGGGACTAGCGGATCCTACAATGAGCAGTTCTTC.

The rearrangement joins TRBV5-4 to TRBJ2-4, with a possible D match to TRBD1 (6 bases). CDR1 and CDR2 from the germline V gene are SGHNT and YYREEE (reference sequence). V was cut by 3 bases and J by 0 bases, with 10 bases left in between. There are 15 residues in the CDR3. CDR3 sequence: CASSSGHTAKNIQYF. The CDR3 nucleotides read TGTGCCAGCAGCTCGGGACACACAGCCAAAAACATTCAGTACTTC.

The V and J genes are TRBV6-5 and TRBJ2-7; tentatively, D is TRBD1 (5 bases). The CDR3 extends over 16 amino acids. Per the germline V gene, CDR1 is MNHEY and CDR2 is SVGAGI. V was pared by 0 bases and J by 3 bases, with 15 bases between. The CDR3 reads CASSYSSWGPYYEQYF. Here the CDR3 DNA reads TGTGCCAGCAGTTACTCAAGTTGGGGCCCCTACTACGAGCAGTACTTC.

CDR3 region: CASSLVGGSRDEQYF. As DNA, the CDR3 is TGTGCCAGCAGCTTAGTGGGCGGGAGTCGGGACGAGCAGTACTTC. This chain links TRBV11-2 with TRBJ2-7; 7 bases agree with TRBD2. V lost 1 base to trimming and J lost 5 bases; unmatched junction nucleotides: 8. Germline CDR1 reads SGHAT; CDR2 reads FQNNGV. This CDR3 has 15 amino acids.

This clone was seen a handful of times. This chain connects TRBV6-5 to TRBJ2-7, with 7 positions matching TRBD1. Per the germline V gene, CDR1 is MNHEY and CDR2 is SVGAGI. The V segment lost 5 bases and the J segment 4 bases; nucleotides outside the gene matches: 5. CDR3 length: 13 amino acids. CDR3 bases: TGTGCCAGCAGTCCCAACAGGGGTTACGAGCAGTACTTC. Its translation: CASSPNRGYEQYF.

This sequence joins TRBV2 and TRBJ2-7, with TRBD2 matching over 10 bases. The CDR3 is 14 residues long. The J segment lost 6 bases and the V segment lost 7 bases, leaving 9 bases of the junction unmatched. From germline, CDR1 is SNHLY and CDR2 FYNNEI. As DNA, the CDR3 is TGTGCCAGCACTCCACGTCTAGCGGGAGCCGAGCAGTACTTC. Residues: CASTPRLAGAEQYF.

The chain has TRBV15 and TRBJ2-1, with a tentative D call TRBD2 (5 bases). V dropped 4 bases and J dropped 5 bases, with 15 bases sitting between them. Germline CDR1 is LNHNV and CDR2 is YYDKDF (reference sequence). This CDR3 comprises 15 residues. Here the CDR3 DNA reads TGTGCCACCAGCAATCCCCCTAGCTCAAACAATGAGCAGTTCTTC. It codes for CATSNPPSSNNEQFF.

On this clone itself: The conserved phenylalanine or tryptophan is not found at the CDR3 terminus, so this likely reflects a read error. The chain is built from TRBV19 and TRBJ1-1; a possible D gene is TRBD1 (5 bases). Trimming removed 7 bases from V and 0 bases from J, with 15 bases in between. Germline loops: CDR1 LNHDA, CDR2 SQIVND (reference sequence). The CDR3 is 15 amino acids. The chain's CDR3 is CASIGGVGMNTEAFL. Written as DNA, the CDR3 is TGTGCCAGTATCGGGGGGGTGGGCATGAACACTGAAGCTTTCCTT.

The sample holds a few counts of this clone. The rearrangement joins TRBV7-9 to TRBJ1-1, with 7 positions matching TRBD1. The V gene's germline CDR1 is SEHNR and CDR2 FQNEAQ (reference sequence). Losses at the gene ends were 5 bases for V and 4 bases for J; bases not matched to a gene: 1. This CDR3 is built from 12 residues. The CDR3 sequence is CASSPGGTEAFF. DNA of the CDR3: TGTGCCAGCAGCCCAGGGGGCACTGAAGCTTTCTTT.

Worth noting for this clone: In the same sample, other DNA sequences code for this CDR3. This sequence joins TRBV6-1 and TRBJ2-7; 8 positions match TRBD2. With V trimmed by 6 bases and J by 1 base, 8 bases remained unmatched. The CDR3 has 15 residues. Germline V gene data show CDR1 as MNHNS and CDR2 as SASEGT. In DNA form, the CDR3 reads TGTGCCAGCAGGCCCTTGGCGGGAGGATCCTACGAGCAGTACTTC. This translates into CASRPLAGGSYEQYF.